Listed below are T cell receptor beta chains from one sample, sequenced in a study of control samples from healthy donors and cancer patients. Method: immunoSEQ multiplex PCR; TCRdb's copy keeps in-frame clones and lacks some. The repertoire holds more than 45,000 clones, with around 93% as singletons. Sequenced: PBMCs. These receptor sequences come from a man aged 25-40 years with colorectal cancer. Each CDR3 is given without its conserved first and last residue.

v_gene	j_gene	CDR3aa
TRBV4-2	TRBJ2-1	ASSRRDRVGNEQF
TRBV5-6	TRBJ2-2	ASSPGTGRNGELF
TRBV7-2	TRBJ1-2	ASRLGIGADGYT
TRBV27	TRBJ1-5	ASSPGQGSNQPQH
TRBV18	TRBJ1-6	ASSPYAGGDSPLH
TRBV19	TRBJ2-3	ATGGVWETDTQY
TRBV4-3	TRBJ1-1	ASSQLGGAEAF
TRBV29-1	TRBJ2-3	SVEQGADSFTDTQY
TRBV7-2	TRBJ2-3	ASSLVAGGLTDTQY
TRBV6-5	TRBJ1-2	ASSLNPYRVGGGYT
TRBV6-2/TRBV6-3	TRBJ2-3	ASSYSGFPRTDTQY
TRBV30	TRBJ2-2	AWSHGDGELF
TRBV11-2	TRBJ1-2	ASSLTGAGANYGYT
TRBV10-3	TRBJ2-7	AINHRGYPYEQY
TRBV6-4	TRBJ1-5	ASTEGGSNSNQPQH
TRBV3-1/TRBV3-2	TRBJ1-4	ASSQDIWVGGSEKLF
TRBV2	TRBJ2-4	ASRAGTDILAKNIQY
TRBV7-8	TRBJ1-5	ASSLTNQGARTQPQH
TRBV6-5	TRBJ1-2	ASNRGEGANGYT
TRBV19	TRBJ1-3	ASSNLNGNTIY
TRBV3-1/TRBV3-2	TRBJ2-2	ASSQSRAGELF
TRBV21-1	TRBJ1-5	ASSKTSPNSVNQPQH
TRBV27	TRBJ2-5	ASSLYPQETQY
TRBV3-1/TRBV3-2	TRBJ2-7	ASRGQGGYEQY
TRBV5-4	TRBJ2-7	ASSLGASGGYEQY
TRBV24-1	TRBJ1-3	ATNQGASSGNTIY
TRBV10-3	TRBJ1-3	AISEFPGGHDTIY